Listed below are T cell receptor beta chains from one sample, sequenced in a study of blood T cells in healthy people across ages. Each CDR3 protein is one row after TCRdb ran MiXCR on the 5' RACE reads. There are 2 million or so distinct CDR3 sequences in the sample; approximately 50% occur only once, and more than 2% lies in the top ten. The material sequenced was blood. All receptors come from a woman aged 40 to 55 in good health. Each CDR3 is given with its conserved first and last residue. D genes are given only for firm matches. Clone size is given for some rows only: seen once, a few or many times, or a class if the clone is expanded.

v_call	d_call	clone_size	j_call	cdr3_nt	cdr3_aa
TRBV28	TRBD1	NA	TRBJ2-7	TGTGCCAGCACCGGGACAGTAACCTACGAGCAGTACTTC	CASTGTVTYEQYF
TRBV24-1	NA	NA	TRBJ1-2	TGTGCCACAAGGGACGGAGCTAACTATGGCTACACCTTC	CATRDGANYGYTF
TRBV6-1	NA	NA	TRBJ2-5	TGTGCCAGCATACAAGCCGGGATCGAGTCGGAGACCCAGTACTTC	CASIQAGIESETQYF
TRBV7-2	TRBD2	few	TRBJ2-7	TGCGCCAGCAGCTTGGGACTAGCGGGGGGGCTCTACGAGCAGTACTTC	CASSLGLAGGLYEQYF
TRBV5-1	NA	many	TRBJ2-5	TGTGCCAGCAGTCTCGGCCACAGCCAAGAGACCCAGTACTTC	CASSLGHSQETQYF
TRBV29-1	NA	NA	TRBJ1-4	TGCAGCGTAATGGACGGATATGAAAAACTGTTTTTT	CSVMDGYEKLFF
TRBV4-2	NA	many	TRBJ2-3	TGTGCCAGCAGCCAAGGTTCCACAGATACGCAGTATTTT	CASSQGSTDTQYF
TRBV27	NA	many	TRBJ2-7	TGTGCCAGCAGTGCTCCCTACGAGCAGTACTTC	CASSAPYEQYF
TRBV12-3/TRBV12-4	NA	NA	TRBJ1-2	TGTGCCAGCAGTTCAGGGTTTGGGCCCAGGGGCTACACCTTC	CASSSGFGPRGYTF
TRBV20-1	TRBD1	NA	TRBJ1-2	TGCAGTGCTAGGCACCAGGGGGCGAGCGGCTACACCTTC	CSARHQGASGYTF
TRBV5-1	TRBD1	NA	TRBJ1-1	TGCGCCAGCAGGCGGACAGGGGATTACACTGAAGCTTTCTTT	CASRRTGDYTEAFF
TRBV21-1	NA	few	TRBJ1-5	TGTGCCAGCAGCGGAACCCAGGGAATGGCGAGCAATCAGCCCCAGCATTTT	CASSGTQGMASNQPQHF
TRBV20-1	NA	NA	TRBJ1-1	TGCAGTGCTAGGGGTTCAGAGAACACTGAAGCTTTCTTT	CSARGSENTEAFF
TRBV11-1	TRBD1	few	TRBJ2-1	TGTGCCAGCAGCCAAGGGACAGGGAACTCCTACAATGAGCAGTTCTTC	CASSQGTGNSYNEQFF
TRBV28	NA	NA	TRBJ2-1	TGTGCCAGCAGTCCACTAAAGGGTTCCAGCTCCCACAATGAGCAGTTCTTC	CASSPLKGSSSHNEQFF
TRBV2	NA	NA	TRBJ2-7	TGTGCCAGCAGTGATGGGGAAACCTACGAGCAGTACTTC	CASSDGETYEQYF
TRBV4-2	NA	NA	TRBJ1-2	TGTGCCAGCAGCCAGAACAGCTACTATGGCTACACCTTC	CASSQNSYYGYTF
TRBV4-3	NA	NA	TRBJ1-6	TGCGCCAGCAGCGTAGAATGGGGTCTGGATTCACCCCTCCACTTT	CASSVEWGLDSPLHF
TRBV29-1	NA	many	TRBJ2-3	TGCAGCGTTGATGTTAGCACAGATACGCAGTATTTT	CSVDVSTDTQYF
TRBV2	TRBD2	NA	TRBJ2-2	TGTGCCAGCAGTGAGGGGAGGGCAGAGAACACCGGGGAGCTGTTTTTT	CASSEGRAENTGELFF
TRBV7-9	NA	NA	TRBJ1-2	TGTGCCAGCAGCTCGACTGGGGAAGGGTATGGCTACACCTTC	CASSSTGEGYGYTF
TRBV20-1	NA	few	TRBJ2-7	TGCAGTGCTAGAGATAGGGACGGCTACGAGCAGTACTTC	CSARDRDGYEQYF
TRBV4-3	NA	NA	TRBJ2-5	TGCGCCAGCAGCCAAGAGCACGAGGGGGGTGGAGAGACCCAGTACTTC	CASSQEHEGGGETQYF
TRBV3-1	TRBD1	NA	TRBJ1-4	TGTGCCAGCAGCCGGAAACAGGGGGCTAATGAAAAACTGTTTTTT	CASSRKQGANEKLFF
TRBV7-3	NA	NA	TRBJ2-6	TGTGCCAGCAGCTTTCAGGGACTGGCTGGGGCCAACGTCCTGACTTTC	CASSFQGLAGANVLTF
TRBV7-2	NA	NA	TRBJ2-1	TGTGCCAGCAGCTTTAGTCAAAGCTCCTACAATGAGCAGTTCTTC	CASSFSQSSYNEQFF
TRBV7-9	TRBD1	NA	TRBJ2-7	TGTGCCAGCAGCTTCCCTCGGACGGGACAGGGACACGAGCAGTACTTC	CASSFPRTGQGHEQYF
TRBV29-1	NA	NA	TRBJ2-3	TGCACCATTACAGGACCCAGCACAGGTACGCAGTATTTT	CTITGPSTGTQYF
TRBV7-2	NA	NA	TRBJ1-5	TGTGCCACCACAAAAGGGGAATATAGCAATCAGCCCCAGCATTTT	CATTKGEYSNQPQHF
TRBV6-6	NA	few	TRBJ2-5	TGTGCCAGCGATTTGTCAAGCCGAAAAAGGCCAGAGACCCAGTACTTC	CASDLSSRKRPETQYF
TRBV14	NA	NA	TRBJ2-6	TGTGCCAGCAGCTATCTGGACGGAATCTCTGGGGCCAACGTCCTGACTTTC	CASSYLDGISGANVLTF
TRBV7-2	NA	many	TRBJ1-2	TGTGCCAGCAGCCCCCGGAGTGATGGCTACACCTTC	CASSPRSDGYTF
TRBV9	NA	NA	TRBJ2-1	TGTGCCAGCAGCGGAGATACCAGTCGGGAGCAGTTCTTC	CASSGDTSREQFF
TRBV20-1	TRBD2	NA	TRBJ2-7	TGCAGTGCTAGAGATCTCCTAGCGGGGGGGAAATCCTCCTACGAGCAGTACTTC	CSARDLLAGGKSSYEQYF
TRBV3-1	NA	NA	TRBJ1-2	TGTGCCAGCAGCCAAGATTGGGCTAATGGCTACACCTTC	CASSQDWANGYTF
TRBV7-2	NA	few	TRBJ1-1	TGTGCCAGCAGTCGCGACATCACAGACACTGAAGCTTTCTTT	CASSRDITDTEAFF
TRBV15	TRBD1	NA	TRBJ2-1	TGTGCCACCAGCAGAGTGTCGGGACAGAGGAACTACAATGAGCAGTTCTTC	CATSRVSGQRNYNEQFF
TRBV4-3	NA	NA	TRBJ1-4	TGCGCCAGCAGCCAATCAGGGCCGGGTAATGAAAAACTGTTTTTT	CASSQSGPGNEKLFF
TRBV7-8	TRBD1	few	TRBJ2-1	TGTGCCAGCAGCCCCCGGGACAGGATTAATGAGCAGTTCTTC	CASSPRDRINEQFF
TRBV6-5	NA	NA	TRBJ1-1	TGTGCCACCCAAACACCTTCTGCTGAAGCTTTCTTT	CATQTPSAEAFF
TRBV25-1	NA	NA	TRBJ2-3	TGTGCCAGCAGTGAGGGTGTTCTGGATACGCAGTATTTT	CASSEGVLDTQYF
TRBV27	NA	few	TRBJ2-7	TGTGCCAGCAGTATCTCGCCGGGGAGCTCCTACGAGCAGTACTTC	CASSISPGSSYEQYF
TRBV20-1	TRBD1	few	TRBJ1-6	TGCAGTGCTAGAGAATTACAGGGGAAGACCTATAATTCACCCCTCCACTTT	CSARELQGKTYNSPLHF
TRBV2	NA	NA	TRBJ2-2	TGTGCCAGCACCCTGAGCCGGGTCGACACCGGGGAGCTGTTTTTT	CASTLSRVDTGELFF
TRBV5-1	NA	once	TRBJ1-5	TGCGCCAGCAGCTTGGACCAGGGAAGCCAGCCCCAGCATTTT	CASSLDQGSQPQHF
TRBV10-3	TRBD2	few	TRBJ2-3	TGTGCCATCGGCGGGGGGTCTAGCACAGATACGCAGTATTTT	CAIGGGSSTDTQYF
TRBV27	NA	NA	TRBJ2-2	TGTGCCAGCAGACCGGGACCGAACACCGGGGAGCTGTTTTTT	CASRPGPNTGELFF
TRBV28	NA	NA	TRBJ1-2	TGTGCCAGCATTAGGGAGGTCAGGGCGGACTATGGCTACACCTTC	CASIREVRADYGYTF
TRBV20-1	NA	NA	TRBJ2-2	TGCAGTGCTCAGACTGCTACCGGGGAGCTGTTTTTT	CSAQTATGELFF
TRBV20-1	NA	NA	TRBJ2-4	TGCAGTGCTAGTTCTAGGCAAGAGGGAAACATTCAGTACTTC	CSASSRQEGNIQYF
TRBV14	TRBD1	NA	TRBJ2-3	TGTGCCAGCAGCAAAACAGGGGGCCTCGGGGCAGATACGCAGTATTTT	CASSKTGGLGADTQYF